One and the same sample provided the 28 T cell receptor beta chains below, sequenced in a study of tumor and adjacent non-tumor tissue in lung cancer. No cell sorting was done before RNA was extracted from the tissue. The library came from three nested PCR rounds adapted from ARM-PCR protocols. TCRdb reanalysed the multiplex PCR reads using MiXCR and keeps one entry per CDR3 protein. The repertoire holds about 120,000 distinct CDR3 sequences, over 75% seen once, with more than 20% in the top ten. Sequencing used lung tumor tissue. The receptor set was obtained from a man in his 70s with non-small cell lung cancer.

For this clonotype: Lacking the conserved final phenylalanine or tryptophan, this CDR3 likely reflects a read error. Because the CDR3's place on the DNA is in doubt, the DNA is left out and the CDR3 is given as listed by TCRdb. This chain joins TRBV5-6 and TRBJ2-7; whether TRBD1, the table's D call, matches the DNA was not checked. Germline assignment: CDR1 SGHDT and CDR2 YYEEEE. Termini included, the CDR3 measures 16 amino acids. CDR3 residues: CASSSVVGDRTYEQYI.

V gene TRBV29-1 combines with J gene TRBJ2-3, with D maybe TRBD2 (6 bases). CDR1 is SQVTM, CDR2 ANQGSEA, per germline. The CDR3 has 14 residues. V was shortened by 7 bases and J by 0 bases, with 14 bases between the two germline ends. CDR3 amino acids: CSAAGSSSTDTQYF. The CDR3 DNA sequence: TGCAGCGCCGCCGGGAGTAGCAGCACAGATACGCAGTATTTT.

With regard to this clonotype: Being one base from a much bigger clone, this may be a read error. The V and J genes are TRBV7-9 and TRBJ1-4, with D uncertain. The CDR3 runs to 15 residues. Germline V gene sequence: CDR1 SEHNR, CDR2 FQNEAQ (reference sequence). DNA for the CDR3: TGTGTCAGCAGCCTATCTAGCCCAGTGAGGGAAAAACTGTTTTTT. As protein: CVSSLSSPVREKLFF.

J is TRBJ2-4 and V is TRBV12-3 or TRBV12-4; unclear D gene. The CDR3 totals 13 residues. Trimming left V 7 bases short and J 1 base short, with 8 bases between. CDR3 DNA sequence: TGTGCCAGCATGAGGAATGCCAAAAACATTCAGTACTTC. Residues: CASMRNAKNIQYF.

Notes on this clonotype: An end of the junction differs from the germline gene, which may be a read error. The rearrangement joins TRBV12-3 or TRBV12-4 to TRBJ2-5; 13 nucleotides match TRBD2. The CDR3 length is 18 residues. The DNA of the CDR3 is TGTGCCAGTAGCCCAAGACTAGCGGGAGGATCAGAACAAGAGCCCCAGTACTTC. Amino acid sequence: CASSPRLAGGSEQEPQYF.

A remark on this clonotype: At one end the junction does not follow the germline gene, possibly because of a read error. V usage is TRBV6-2 or TRBV6-3 and J usage is TRBJ2-1, with 9 bases aligning to TRBD1. This CDR3 comprises 15 residues. Germline V lookup: CDR1 MNHEY, CDR2 SVGEGT. The CDR3 bases are TGTGCCAGCAGGCGGACAGACAGGGGGGACAAAGAGCAGTTCTTC. Its translation: CASRRTDRGDKEQFF.

A few counts support this clonotype. At one end, the junction sequence differs from germline, possibly due to a read error. The rearrangement joins TRBV11-2 to TRBJ1-1; D remains unclear. The length of the CDR3 is 11 residues. CDR1 and CDR2 (germline): SGHAT, FQNNGV. In nucleotides, the CDR3 is TGTGCCAGCGTCACGGTGGACGAAGCCTTCTTT. Protein: CASVTVDEAFF.

On this clonotype: A much more abundant neighbour one base away suggests this may be a read error. CDR3 region: CASSPLTSNKQFF. Here the CDR3 DNA reads TGTGCCAGCAGCCCCCTAACTAGCAATAAGCAGTTCTTC. This chain uses TRBV7-3 with TRBJ2-1; tentative D call: TRBD2 (6 bases). The CDR3 is 13 residues long. Germline CDR1 SGHTA, CDR2 FQGTGA.

On this clonotype: The junction departs from the called germline gene at one end, perhaps through a read error. V and J are TRBV6-1 and TRBJ1-5, with D perhaps TRBD1 (6 bases). CDR1 and CDR2 (germline): MNHNS, SASEGT. This CDR3 is built from 16 residues. The CDR3 sequence is CANSELSGGAHLPKHF. The CDR3 bases are TGTGCCAACAGTGAACTTTCGGGGGGCGCGCATCTGCCCAAGCATTTT.

The chain joins TRBV6-2 or TRBV6-3 to TRBJ2-7, with D tentatively TRBD2 (6 bases). Germline V lookup: CDR1 MNHEY, CDR2 SVGEGT. The ends were cut back, 6 bases at V and 7 bases at J, with 25 bases in the middle. This CDR3 comprises 16 residues. DNA for the CDR3: TGTGCCAGCAGGAATACTGCCGGGACTCGGGAGAGTGAGCAGTACTTC. It encodes CASRNTAGTRESEQYF.

On this clonotype: The CDR3 ends on some other residue instead of the conserved phenylalanine or tryptophan, so this is likely a read error. No DNA is shown, since the ends of the CDR3 on it are uncertain; the CDR3 is the one TCRdb lists. The chain carries TRBV10-3 and TRBJ2-1; TRBD2 was called by the table and not checked on the DNA. Germline V CDR1 and CDR2: ENHRY, SYGVKD. Inclusive of both ends, the CDR3 amounts to 13 amino acids. CDR3 sequence reads: CAIRSSRINEHFL.

As to this clonotype: At one end the junction does not follow the germline gene, possibly because of a read error. V usage is TRBV11-2 and J usage is TRBJ2-7; D is undetermined. The germline V gene has CDR1 SGHAT and CDR2 FQNNGV. The CDR3 extends over 13 amino acids. The CDR3 nucleotides are TGCACCGGCAGCCAATGGACCGAGCGCGAGCAGTACTTC. The encoded protein is CTGSQWTEREQYF.

V and J are TRBV29-1 and TRBJ2-1; D assignment may be TRBD1 or TRBD2 (5 bases each). CDR3 length: 15 amino acids. The V end lost 2 bases, the J end lost 4 bases, and 15 bases lay between the germline ends. CDR1 is SQVTM, CDR2 ANQGSEA, per germline. The CDR3, as DNA: TGCAGCGTTGAAAGTGGGGCGGGTACTTACAATGAGCAGTTCTTC. It translates to CSVESGAGTYNEQFF.

The rearrangement uses TRBV5-4 and TRBJ2-1; TRBD2 matches 8 bases. Germline CDR1 reads SGHNT; CDR2 reads YYREEE (reference sequence). This CDR3 region has 16 residues. Here the CDR3 reads CTITPGRGGQYNEQFF. The DNA for the CDR3 is TGTACCATCACCCCCGGTCGGGGGGGGCAGTACAATGAGCAGTTCTTC.

To note about this clonotype: One end of the junction does not line up with germline, which may come from a read error. The chain has TRBV11-2 and TRBJ2-2; tentatively, D is TRBD1 or TRBD2 (6 bases each). CDR3 length: 14 residues. Germline CDR1 reads SGHAT; CDR2 reads FQNNGV. The CDR3 reads CASSLDSQSGEPFF. The CDR3 DNA follows: TGTGCCAGCAGCCTGGACAGTCAGTCGGGGGAGCCGTTCTTT.

This clonotype was detected only a few times. The junction departs from germline at one end; a sequencing error may be responsible. The chain couples TRBV12-3 or TRBV12-4 to TRBJ1-2; D unresolved. This CDR3 has 14 residues. CDR3 nucleotide sequence: TGTGACAGCAGGAGACATGGACGGAACTATGGCTACACCTTC. Amino acids: CDSRRHGRNYGYTF.

The sample holds many counts of this clonotype. The chain employs TRBV7-9 and TRBJ2-2, with 7 positions matching TRBD1. Per germline, CDR1 SEHNR and CDR2 FQNEAQ (reference sequence). The CDR3 runs 18 residues. With V trimmed by 4 bases and J by 5 bases, 16 bases remained unmatched. The chain's CDR3 is CASSSTTPDRVATGELFF. The CDR3 nucleotides read TGTGCCAGCAGCTCCACGACGCCCGACAGGGTAGCAACCGGGGAGCTGTTTTTT. Complete variable domain (other parts from reference TRBV7-9 and TRBJ2-2): DTGVSQNPRHKITKRGQNVTFRCDPISEHNRLYWYRQTLGQGPEFLTYFQNEAQLEKSRLLSDRFSAERPKGSFSTLEIQRTEQGDSAMYLCASSSTTPDRVATGELFFGEGSRLTVL.

This clonotype counts as medium-sized. The chain recombines TRBV11-2 with TRBJ1-6, with 9 bases that match TRBD1. Trimming took 6 bases from V and 8 from J; bases not matched to a gene: 5. Germline V CDR1 and CDR2: SGHAT, FQNNGV. This CDR3 contains 14 residues. This CDR3 is CASSQTGGYSPLHF. CDR3 in DNA: TGTGCCAGCAGTCAGACAGGGGGGTATTCACCCCTCCACTTT.

Notes on this clonotype: The junction differs from germline at one of its ends, possibly a read error. V usage is TRBV5-5 and J usage is TRBJ2-3; possibly TRBD2 for D (5 bases). The germline gives CDR1 SGHKS, CDR2 YYEKEE (reference sequence). This CDR3 comprises 15 residues. CDR3 residues: CASSLVQPSTDMQDF. The CDR3 DNA sequence: TGTGCCAGCAGCTTGGTACAGCCTAGCACAGATATGCAGGATTTT.

This clonotype was detected only a few times. In nucleotides, the CDR3 is TGTGCCAGCTGCTCCGGGACAGGGAATTGGAATACTGAAGCTTTCTTT. Protein sequence: CASCSGTGNWNTEAFF. The rearrangement uses TRBV5-6 and TRBJ1-1; 9 positions match TRBD1. This CDR3 contains 16 residues. The ends lost 7 bases at V and 5 bases at J; junction bases unmatched: 15. In germline, CDR1 is SGHDT, CDR2 YYEEEE.

The CDR3 loop reads CASSYRIGGYTF. The CDR3 DNA reads as TGTGCCAGCAGCTACCGGATAGGTGGCTACACCTTC. This chain links TRBV5-6 with TRBJ1-2; no reliable D call. Trimming removed 3 bases from V and 7 bases from J, with 10 bases in between. The CDR3 runs 12 residues. The germline V gene encodes CDR1 SGHDT and CDR2 YYEEEE.

Relative to its sample, this clonotype is medium-sized. The chain links TRBV28 to TRBJ2-7; D remains unclear. Germline CDR1 reads MDHEN; CDR2 reads SYDVKM. The CDR3 sequence is 15 residues long. The V gene lost 0 bases and the J gene lost 1 base, with 10 bases spanning the gap. The CDR3 spells CASSLWGFGSYEQYF. In nucleotides, the CDR3 is TGTGCCAGCAGTTTATGGGGGTTCGGGTCCTACGAGCAGTACTTC.

On this clonotype itself: Mismatch with germline at one junction end may stem from a read error. This chain uses TRBV4-1 with TRBJ2-2, with 8 bases fitting TRBD1. Germline V CDR1 and CDR2: MGHRA, YSYEKL. The CDR3 extends over 15 amino acids. Written as DNA, the CDR3 is TGCACCAGTACCCAGTGGACAGGGCGCACCGGGGAGCTGTTTTTT. Translating it yields CTSTQWTGRTGELFF.

As to this clonotype: One junction end does not reproduce the germline sequence, and a read error may be involved. The genes are TRBV11-3 and TRBJ2-1, with a tentative D call TRBD2 (7 bases). Germline CDR1 reads SGHNT; CDR2 reads YENEEA. CDR3 length equals 16 residues. The CDR3 loop is CVSSLEATGGMGEQFF. As DNA, the CDR3 is TGTGTCAGCAGCTTAGAAGCCACGGGGGGCATGGGTGAGCAGTTCTTC. The whole variable domain, remainder taken from reference TRBV11-3 and TRBJ2-1, is EAGVVQSPRYKIIEKKQPVAFWCNPISGHNTLYWYLQNLGQGPELLIRYENEEAVDDSQLPKDRFSAERLKGVDSTLKIQPAELGDSAVYLCVSSLEATGGMGEQFFGPGTRLTVL.

This clonotype was found once. This rearrangement joins TRBV29-1 to TRBJ2-1; D might be TRBD2 (5 bases). The V and J ends lost 4 bases and 8 bases respectively, with 9 bases between them. The CDR3 runs 11 residues. The germline V gene encodes CDR1 SQVTM and CDR2 ANQGSEA. In DNA form, the CDR3 reads TGCAGCGTTGCAGCGGTGGATGAGCAGTTCTTC. It specifies CSVAAVDEQFF.

Note on this clonotype: The CDR3 end shows no conserved phenylalanine or tryptophan, and so a read error is likely. The V gene is TRBV4-3, the J gene TRBJ2-2, with no clear D. V was cut by 4 bases and J by 0 bases, with 12 bases left in between. The CDR3 is 16 amino acids. CDR1 LGHNA and CDR2 YSLEER come from the germline V gene. The DNA for the CDR3 is TGCGCCAGCAGCCTGTACACGGGTGCGAACACCGGGGAGCTGTTTTCT. Residues: CASSLYTGANTGELFS.

Points on this clonotype: At one end the junction does not follow the germline gene, possibly because of a read error. This rearrangement joins TRBV11-2 to TRBJ2-2; no definite D call. Germline CDR1 SGHAT, CDR2 FQNNGV. This CDR3 comprises 14 residues. Here the CDR3 reads CASNLEPNIGELFF. The DNA for the CDR3 is TGTGCCAGCAACTTAGAGCCGAACATCGGGGAGCTGTTTTTT.

Notes on this clonotype: The conserved phenylalanine or tryptophan is not found at the CDR3 terminus, so this likely reflects a read error. The rearrangement links TRBV11-2 to TRBJ1-6, with 7 bases identical to TRBD1. CDR3 size: 18 residues. The germline CDR1 and CDR2 sequences are SGHAT and FQNNGV. The CDR3: CANSSRQGGSSYNSPLHI. Here the CDR3 DNA reads TGTGCCAACAGCTCACGACAGGGAGGAAGTTCCTATAATTCACCCCTCCACATA.